This TCR beta chain stems from a study of T cell repertoires in cytomegalovirus infection. The wider study: It was the public TCR beta signatures that indicated both CMV infection and matching HLA type.

TCRdb re-called the reads with MiXCR, one entry per CDR3 protein. Here the sample spans some 700,000 distinct CDR3 sequences, around 31% being singletons. Germline V gene lookup returns CDR1 LNHDA and CDR2 SQIVND (reference sequence). Trimming pared 3 bases from V and 10 bases from J, leaving 19 bases between. The CDR3 has 16 residues. This clonotype was seen a single time. The antigen is unknown. The genes are TRBV19 and TRBJ1-6, with a tentative D call TRBD1 (5 bases). The source was cultured PBMCs, collected from culture after CMV antigen stimulation. The TCR comes from a human donor in good health (CMV status not recorded). Some clones in this sample may be carry-over from other donors' samples. The CDR3 DNA is TGTGCCAGTAGTATCACGGGGCGTGCAGCAGGGTCACCCCTCCACTTT. This codes for CASSITGRAAGSPLHF.